The present TCR beta chain was sequenced within a study of blood T cell repertoires in COVID-19 (dated by TCRdb to 2020 to 2022). About the investigation overall: Collaborator samples came from the United States, Italy and Spain and covered acute and convalescent phases of COVID-19. The material from the prospective study consisted of cDNA or gDNA derived from T cells, B-cell-depleted T cells, or PBMCs. The dataset comprised deeply sampled blood TCRbeta repertoires from subjects exposed to, actively infected with, or recovered from COVID-19. A freely available public database, intended as a resource for researchers studying the immune response to SARS-CoV-2, is where the repertoires were released. Samples were obtained from the ongoing ImmuneRACE study (first 160 participants) and from 1,254 subjects provided by 6 global collaborators. Sample metadata almost always included a de-identified subject ID, COVID-19 status, age in years and sex. HLA class I and class II types, where available, came from metadata supplied by the sample provider rather than from assay-based typing. Study-level results and caveats: Clinical and demographic metadata were provided uncurated, with the amount varying by source and participant.

From cysteine to phenylalanine, the CDR3 is 15 amino acids long. CDR3 DNA is the only sequence kept; it has 45 bases, read in frame from the first base. Looking up the germline V gene (reference sequence) yields CDR1 LNHNV and CDR2 YYDKDF. The trim is 2 bases for V and 1 base for J, with a gap of 11 bases between the germline ends. TCRbeta CDR3 regions were amplified from genomic DNA using the immunoSEQ Assay, a bias-controlled multiplex PCR. On the study's bioinformatics: The number of nucleated cells in each sample was estimated from the amplification of reference gene primers within the assay. Sequence reads were collapsed and filtered to measure the absolute abundance of every unique TCRbeta CDR3 rearrangement. For each sample, productive Simpson clonality was calculated by taking the square root of Simpson's diversity index across productive rearrangements. The table comes from immuneACCESS by way of TCRdb, which keeps in-frame sequences with V and J called. Part of the clones is missing from these tables; in studies checked, under half for an unresolved V gene and the rest for unknown reasons. The V and J calls and clone size are taken from that table; D and trimming were inferred from the DNA. Recorded for this sample are around 150,000 clones; under 85% of them occurred a single time. Approximately 2.6% of the sample belongs to the ten largest clones.

To note about this clone: It has no known antigen specificity. One base away there is no much larger clone; base qualities are not given.

Collaborating institutions collected whole blood in K2EDTA tubes following their own protocols. For TCRbeta analysis, collaborators shipped samples in one of three forms: frozen whole blood, isolated PBMCs, or DNA extracted from either of those sample types. The sample taken for sequencing was peripheral blood. The chain is made from TRBV15 and TRBJ1-1, with TRBD1 as a weak D call on 5 bases. The clonotype was recovered from a man between 70 and 80 years old with acute or convalescent COVID-19. Here is the DNA: TGTGCCACCAGCAGAATTTGGACACCGAACACTGAAGCTTTCTTT. Its protein reads: CATSRIWTPNTEAFF.